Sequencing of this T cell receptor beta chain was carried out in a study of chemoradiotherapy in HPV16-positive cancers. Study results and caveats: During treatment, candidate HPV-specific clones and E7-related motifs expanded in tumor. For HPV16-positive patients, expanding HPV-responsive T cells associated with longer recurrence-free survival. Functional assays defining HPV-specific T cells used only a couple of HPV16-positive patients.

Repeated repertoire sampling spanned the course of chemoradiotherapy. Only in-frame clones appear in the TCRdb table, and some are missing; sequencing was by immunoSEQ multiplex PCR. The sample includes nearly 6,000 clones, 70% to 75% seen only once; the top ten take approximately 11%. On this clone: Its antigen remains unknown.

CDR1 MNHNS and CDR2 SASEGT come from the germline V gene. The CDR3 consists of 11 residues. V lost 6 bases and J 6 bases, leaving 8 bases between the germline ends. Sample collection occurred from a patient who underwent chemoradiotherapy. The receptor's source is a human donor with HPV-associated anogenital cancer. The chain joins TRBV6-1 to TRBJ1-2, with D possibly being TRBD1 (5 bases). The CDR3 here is CASRMTDGYTF. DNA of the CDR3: TGTGCCAGCAGGATGACAGATGGCTACACCTTC.